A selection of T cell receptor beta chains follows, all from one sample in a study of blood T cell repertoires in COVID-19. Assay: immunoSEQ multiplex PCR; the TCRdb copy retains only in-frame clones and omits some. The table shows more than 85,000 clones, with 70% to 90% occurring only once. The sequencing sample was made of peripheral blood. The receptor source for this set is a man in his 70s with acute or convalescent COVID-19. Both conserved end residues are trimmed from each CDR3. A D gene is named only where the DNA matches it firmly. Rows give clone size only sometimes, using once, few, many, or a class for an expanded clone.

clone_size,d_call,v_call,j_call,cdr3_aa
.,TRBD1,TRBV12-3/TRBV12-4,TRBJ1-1,ASRLQGAVEAF
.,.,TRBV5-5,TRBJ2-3,ASSPGTILTDTQY
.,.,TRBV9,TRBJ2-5,ASSVDGGVETQY
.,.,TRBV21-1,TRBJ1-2,ASTLMGQGYGYT
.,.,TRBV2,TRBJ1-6,ASSDYPGGGSPLH
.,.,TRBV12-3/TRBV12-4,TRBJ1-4,ASSFRRGGKLF
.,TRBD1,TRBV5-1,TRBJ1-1,ASSLGDRGLTEAF
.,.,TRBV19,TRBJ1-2,ASSIVAGRGYGYT
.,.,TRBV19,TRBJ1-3,ASSTRRVDGNTIY
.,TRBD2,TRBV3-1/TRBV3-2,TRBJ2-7,ASSRTTSGGESYEQY
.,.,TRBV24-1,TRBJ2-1,ATSPRGQGNNEQF
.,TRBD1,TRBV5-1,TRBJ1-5,ASSLGTGIGNQPQH
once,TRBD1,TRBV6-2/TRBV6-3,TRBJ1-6,ASSLSRTGRVNSPLH
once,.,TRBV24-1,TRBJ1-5,ATVTTRQPQH
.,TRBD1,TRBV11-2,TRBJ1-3,ASSQQGAGNTIY
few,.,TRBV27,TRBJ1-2,ASSLSPWTAYGYT
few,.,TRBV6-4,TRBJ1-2,ASSDGGVDYGYT
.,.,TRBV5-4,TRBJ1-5,ASSFFGEGNQPQH
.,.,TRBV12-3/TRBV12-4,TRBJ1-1,ASSLADYMAF
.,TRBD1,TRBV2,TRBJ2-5,ASSPRTGSGETQY